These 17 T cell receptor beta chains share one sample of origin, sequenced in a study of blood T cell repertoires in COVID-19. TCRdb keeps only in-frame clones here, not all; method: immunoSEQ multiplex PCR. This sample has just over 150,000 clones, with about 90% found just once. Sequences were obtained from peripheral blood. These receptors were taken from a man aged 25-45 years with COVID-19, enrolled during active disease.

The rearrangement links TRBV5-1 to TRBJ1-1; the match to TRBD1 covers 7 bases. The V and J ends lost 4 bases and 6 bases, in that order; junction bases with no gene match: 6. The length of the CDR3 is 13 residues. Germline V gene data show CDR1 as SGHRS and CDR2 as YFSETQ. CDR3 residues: CASSAGTASEAFF. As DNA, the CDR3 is TGCGCCAGCAGCGCCGGGACAGCCTCTGAAGCTTTCTTT.

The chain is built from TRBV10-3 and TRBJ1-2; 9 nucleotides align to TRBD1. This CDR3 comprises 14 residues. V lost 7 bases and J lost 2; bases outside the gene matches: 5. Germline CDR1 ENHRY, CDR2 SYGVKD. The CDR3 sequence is CAIMPGTGNYGYTF. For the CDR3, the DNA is TGTGCCATCATGCCAGGGACAGGGAACTATGGCTACACCTTC.

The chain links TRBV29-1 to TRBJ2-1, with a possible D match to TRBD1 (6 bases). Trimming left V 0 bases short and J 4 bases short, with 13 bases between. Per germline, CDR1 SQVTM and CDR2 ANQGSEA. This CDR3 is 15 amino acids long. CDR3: CSVEDWETGYNEQFF. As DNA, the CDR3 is TGCAGCGTTGAAGATTGGGAGACAGGATACAATGAGCAGTTCTTC.

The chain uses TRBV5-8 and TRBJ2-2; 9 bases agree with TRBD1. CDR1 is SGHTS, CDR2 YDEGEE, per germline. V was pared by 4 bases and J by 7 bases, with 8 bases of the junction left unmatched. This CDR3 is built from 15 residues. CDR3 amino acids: CASSPPQGAGGELFF. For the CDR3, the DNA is TGTGCCAGCAGCCCACCACAGGGGGCTGGCGGGGAGCTGTTTTTT.

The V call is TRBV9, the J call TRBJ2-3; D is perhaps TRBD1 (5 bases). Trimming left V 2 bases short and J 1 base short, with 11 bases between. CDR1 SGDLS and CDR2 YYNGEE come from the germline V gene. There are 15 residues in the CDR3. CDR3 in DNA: TGTGCCAGCAGCGTCCCTGGCAGGGGCACAGATACGCAGTATTTT. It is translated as CASSVPGRGTDTQYF.

CDR3 in amino acids: CARRPGHSYQETQYF. The DNA for the CDR3 is TGTGCCAGAAGACCGGGACACTCGTACCAAGAGACCCAGTACTTC. The chain links TRBV5-3 to TRBJ2-5; D possibly corresponds to TRBD1 (6 bases). TRBV5-3 is sorted into the ORF group, with uncertain function. Trimming left V 5 bases short and J 0 bases short, with 14 bases between. The CDR3 has 15 amino acids.

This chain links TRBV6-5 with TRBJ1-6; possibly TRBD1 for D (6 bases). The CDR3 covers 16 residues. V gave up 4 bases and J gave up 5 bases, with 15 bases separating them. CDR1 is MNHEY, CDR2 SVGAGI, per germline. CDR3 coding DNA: TGTGCCAGCAGTTCGACCAGGGGCTCTGATAATTCACCCCTCCACTTT. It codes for CASSSTRGSDNSPLHF.

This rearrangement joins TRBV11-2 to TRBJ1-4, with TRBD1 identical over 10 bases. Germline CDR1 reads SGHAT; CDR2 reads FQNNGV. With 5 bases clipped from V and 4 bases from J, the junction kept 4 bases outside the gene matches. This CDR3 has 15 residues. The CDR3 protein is CASSARTGGNEKLFF. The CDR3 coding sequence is TGTGCCAGCAGCGCTAGGACAGGGGGTAATGAAAAACTGTTTTTT.

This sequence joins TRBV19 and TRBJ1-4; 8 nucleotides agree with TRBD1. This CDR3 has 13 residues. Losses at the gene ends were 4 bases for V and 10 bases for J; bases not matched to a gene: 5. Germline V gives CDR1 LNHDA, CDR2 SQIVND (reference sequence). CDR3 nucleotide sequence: TGTGCCAGTAGTAGCAGGGGGCTGGTAAAACTGTTTTTT. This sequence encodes CASSSRGLVKLFF.

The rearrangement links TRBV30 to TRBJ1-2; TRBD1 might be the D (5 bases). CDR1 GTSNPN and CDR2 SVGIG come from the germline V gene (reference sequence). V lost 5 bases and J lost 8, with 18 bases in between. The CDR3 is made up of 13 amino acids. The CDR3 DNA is TGTGCCTGGGGGGCAGGCCCCCAGAGAGGCTACACCTTC. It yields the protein CAWGAGPQRGYTF.

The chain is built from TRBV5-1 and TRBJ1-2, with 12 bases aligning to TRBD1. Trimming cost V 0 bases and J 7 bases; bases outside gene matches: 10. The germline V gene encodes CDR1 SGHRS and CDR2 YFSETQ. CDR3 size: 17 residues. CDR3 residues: CASSLEGQGAYGGGYTF. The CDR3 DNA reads TGCGCCAGCAGCTTGGAGGGACAGGGGGCATATGGAGGTGGCTACACCTTC.

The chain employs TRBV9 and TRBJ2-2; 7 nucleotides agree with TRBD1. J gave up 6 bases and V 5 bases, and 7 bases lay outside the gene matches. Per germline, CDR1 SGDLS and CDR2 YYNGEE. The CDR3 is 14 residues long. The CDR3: CASRRQGGAGELFF. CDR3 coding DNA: TGTGCCAGCAGAAGACAGGGTGGGGCCGGGGAGCTGTTTTTT.

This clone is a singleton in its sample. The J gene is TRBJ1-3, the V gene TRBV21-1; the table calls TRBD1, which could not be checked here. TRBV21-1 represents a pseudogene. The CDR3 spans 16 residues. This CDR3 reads CASSTGQGRRGNTIYF. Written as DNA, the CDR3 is TGTGCCAGCAGCACCGGACAGGGCCGGAGAGGAAACACCATATATTTT.

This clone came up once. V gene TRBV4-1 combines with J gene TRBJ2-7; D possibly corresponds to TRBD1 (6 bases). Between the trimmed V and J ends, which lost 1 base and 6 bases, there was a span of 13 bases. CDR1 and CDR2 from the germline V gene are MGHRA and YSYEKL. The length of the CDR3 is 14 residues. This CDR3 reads CASSQVWTDSEQYF. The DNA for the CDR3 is TGCGCCAGCAGCCAAGTTTGGACAGACTCCGAGCAGTACTTC.

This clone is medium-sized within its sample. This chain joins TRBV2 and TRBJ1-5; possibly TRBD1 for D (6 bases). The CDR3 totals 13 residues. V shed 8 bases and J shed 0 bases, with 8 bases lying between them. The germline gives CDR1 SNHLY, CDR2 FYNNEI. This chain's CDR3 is CASWTDSNQPQHF. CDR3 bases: TGTGCCAGCTGGACAGATAGCAATCAGCCCCAGCATTTT.

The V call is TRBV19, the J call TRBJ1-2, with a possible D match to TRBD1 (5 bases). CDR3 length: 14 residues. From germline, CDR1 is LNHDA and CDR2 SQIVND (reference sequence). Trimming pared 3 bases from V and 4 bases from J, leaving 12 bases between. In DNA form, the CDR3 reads TGTGCCAGTAGTATTGGGGCCCCGGGCTATGGCTACACCTTC. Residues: CASSIGAPGYGYTF. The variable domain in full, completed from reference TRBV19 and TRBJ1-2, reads DGGITQSPKYLFRKEGQNVTLSCEQNLNHDAMYWYRQDPGQGLRLIYYSQIVNDFQKGDIAEGYSVSREKKESFPLTVTSAQKNPTAFYLCASSIGAPGYGYTFGSGTRLTVV.

The CDR3 bases are TGTGCCAGCAGCTCTCAATGGAGGACTGAAGCTTTCTTT. Its protein product is CASSSQWRTEAFF. J is TRBJ1-1 and V is TRBV7-2, with D hard to call. CDR1 SGHTA and CDR2 FQGNSA come from the germline V gene. Trimming cost V 4 bases and J 5 bases, with 11 bases left between them. The CDR3 totals 13 residues.